Presented here are 32 T cell receptor beta chains from one specimen sequenced in a study of control samples from healthy donors and cancer patients. The table came from immunoSEQ multiplex PCR; TCRdb's copy has only in-frame clones and leaves some out. The data contain around 92,000 clones, approximately 82% of them singletons. Sequencing was performed on blood. Source of these receptors: a man between 60 and 75 years old in good health.

This clone was found once. The chain couples TRBV9 to TRBJ2-3; 10 nucleotides line up with TRBD2. J gave up 6 bases and V 0 bases, and 4 bases lay outside the gene matches. From germline, CDR1 is SGDLS and CDR2 YYNGEE. The CDR3 runs 15 residues. The CDR3 here is CASSVVQAGGDTQYF. CDR3 sequence (DNA): TGTGCCAGCAGCGTAGTTCAAGCGGGGGGGGATACGCAGTATTTT.

The chain joins TRBV27 to TRBJ2-5, with TRBD1 identical over 10 bases. The germline gives CDR1 MNHEY, CDR2 SMNVEV (reference sequence). The CDR3 runs to 12 residues. V shed 8 bases, J shed 12 bases, and the junction held 9 bases outside the gene matches. CDR3 loop: CASGRTGGYEYF. CDR3 DNA: TGTGCCAGCGGGCGGACAGGGGGGTATGAGTACTTC.

The CDR3 DNA reads as TGTGCCAGCAGCCACGACCGTGGCTACACCTTC. This encodes CASSHDRGYTF. V is TRBV6-2 or TRBV6-3 and J is TRBJ1-2; no clear D. Trimming pared 6 bases from V and 7 bases from J, leaving 9 bases between. CDR1 and CDR2 (germline): MNHEY, SVGEGT. This CDR3 has 11 residues.

The chain joins TRBV13 to TRBJ2-3; 10 bases agree with TRBD2. Germline V CDR1 and CDR2: PRHDT, FYEKMQ (reference sequence). The V segment lost 5 bases and the J segment 0 bases; nucleotides outside the gene matches: 14. The CDR3 covers 19 residues. DNA for the CDR3: TGTGCCAGCAGCCACCCTTCTCTAGCGGGAGTCCGGAGCACAGATACGCAGTATTTT. Protein product: CASSHPSLAGVRSTDTQYF. Full variable domain (rest looked up from reference TRBV13 and TRBJ2-3): AAGVIQSPRHLIKEKRETATLKCYPIPRHDTVYWYQQGPGQDPQFLISFYEKMQSDKGSIPDRFSAQQFSDYHSELNMSSLELGDSALYFCASSHPSLAGVRSTDTQYFGPGTRLTVL.

This CDR3 reads CASSLVGRGAQETQYF. The CDR3 DNA reads as TGCGCCAGCAGCTTGGTGGGCAGGGGCGCTCAAGAGACCCAGTACTTC. V usage is TRBV5-1 and J usage is TRBJ2-5; D might be TRBD1 (6 bases). V was clipped by 0 bases and J by 2 bases, with 14 bases between them. Germline V gives CDR1 SGHRS, CDR2 YFSETQ. The length of the CDR3 is 16 residues.

V usage is TRBV28 and J usage is TRBJ1-6; the match to TRBD1 covers 8 bases. The CDR3 length is 14 residues. Trimming at V came to 7 bases and at J to 9 bases, leaving 8 bases not matched to a gene. CDR1 is MDHEN, CDR2 SYDVKM, per germline. CDR3 protein: CASTPAGGGSPLHF. CDR3 DNA: TGTGCCAGCACCCCCGCAGGGGGCGGTTCACCCCTCCACTTT.

The rearrangement links TRBV28 to TRBJ1-3; D is unclear. From germline, CDR1 is MDHEN and CDR2 SYDVKM. The CDR3 loop spans 16 amino acids. V was shortened by 6 bases and J by 2 bases, with 17 bases between the two germline ends. In DNA form, the CDR3 reads TGTGCCAGCAGGCCATACGGCCCGGGGACTGGAAACACCATATATTTT. Encoded protein: CASRPYGPGTGNTIYF.

The chain is built from TRBV5-1 and TRBJ2-3; D might be TRBD1 or TRBD2, each matching 5 bases. There are 13 residues in the CDR3. With 5 bases removed from V and 0 bases from J, the gap between germline ends came to 7 bases. Germline CDR1 is SGHRS and CDR2 is YFSETQ. CDR3 nucleotide sequence: TGCGCCAGCAGTCGGGACAGCACAGATACGCAGTATTTT. The encoded protein is CASSRDSTDTQYF.

V and J are TRBV24-1 and TRBJ1-6; 8 positions match TRBD1. Germline V lookup: CDR1 KGHDR, CDR2 SFDVKD. The CDR3 loop spans 13 amino acids. Unmatched junction bases numbered 5, after V lost 7 bases and J lost 10 bases. In DNA form, the CDR3 reads TGTGCCACCAGGGACAGGGAAGAATCACCCCTCCACTTT. It codes for CATRDREESPLHF.

This clone has just a few counts. The V and J genes are TRBV11-3 and TRBJ2-1, with D possibly matching TRBD2 (6 bases). The germline V gene has CDR1 SGHNT and CDR2 YENEEA. The CDR3 length is 15 residues. With 2 bases removed from V and 7 bases from J, the gap between germline ends came to 15 bases. This CDR3 reads CASSLLSGAGNEQFF. As DNA, the CDR3 is TGTGCCAGCAGCTTATTGTCCGGGGCGGGGAATGAGCAGTTCTTC.

The chain employs TRBV28 and TRBJ2-5; D is possibly TRBD1 or TRBD2 (5 bases each). Germline V lookup: CDR1 MDHEN, CDR2 SYDVKM. Trimming cost V 5 bases and J 3 bases, with 16 bases left between them. CDR3 size: 15 residues. In DNA form, the CDR3 reads TGTGCCAGCAGTCCTCATTGGGACGCCAAAGAGACCCAGTACTTC. It codes for CASSPHWDAKETQYF.

The chain uses TRBV6-5 and TRBJ2-2, with D possibly TRBD1 on 6 matching bases. V dropped 3 bases and J dropped 6 bases, with 17 bases sitting between them. Germline V gene data show CDR1 as MNHEY and CDR2 as SVGAGI. The CDR3 is 16 amino acids. The CDR3 DNA reads TGTGCCAGCAGTTATTCGGACAGATCAGTGGCCGGGGAGCTGTTTTTT. It is translated as CASSYSDRSVAGELFF.

V is TRBV30 and J is TRBJ1-2; no definite D call. The ends were cut back, 1 base at V and 5 bases at J, with 8 bases in the middle. The CDR3 is 12 amino acids. Germline loops: CDR1 GTSNPN, CDR2 SVGIG (reference sequence). The CDR3 protein is CAWSETEYGYTF. The CDR3 DNA sequence: TGTGCCTGGAGTGAGACTGAATATGGCTACACCTTC.

The chain uses TRBV6-5 and TRBJ2-2, with D possibly being TRBD1 (6 bases). The CDR3 length is 14 residues. From germline, CDR1 is MNHEY and CDR2 SVGAGI. V lost 6 bases, J lost 3 bases, and 11 bases lay in between. CDR3 sequence reads: CASRTYRDTGELFF. The CDR3 DNA follows: TGTGCCAGCAGGACGTACAGGGACACCGGGGAGCTGTTTTTT.

The rearrangement links TRBV10-3 to TRBJ1-4, with D unclear. V was shortened by 3 bases and J by 5 bases, with 13 bases between the two germline ends. The germline V gene has CDR1 ENHRY and CDR2 SYGVKD. The CDR3 runs to 15 residues. CDR3 amino acids: CAISDPGEPNEKLFF. Here the CDR3 DNA reads TGTGCCATCAGTGACCCGGGAGAGCCAAATGAAAAACTGTTTTTT.

The chain couples TRBV6-6 to TRBJ2-5; D may be TRBD2 (6 bases). V lost 5 bases and J lost 4, with 23 bases in between. This CDR3 has 17 residues. Germline V gene data show CDR1 as MNHNY and CDR2 as SVGAGI (reference sequence). In DNA form, the CDR3 reads TGTGCCAGCAGTCTCGGACGATCCGGGAGCCGAGGAGAGACCCAGTACTTC. Translating it yields CASSLGRSGSRGETQYF.

The chain uses TRBV6-5 and TRBJ2-5; TRBD2 matches 10 bases. The CDR3 sequence is 14 residues long. The germline V gene has CDR1 MNHEY and CDR2 SVGAGI. V shed 8 bases and J 5 bases; nucleotides not matched to a gene: 8. The CDR3 is CASPSGSARETQYF. The CDR3 bases are TGTGCCAGCCCTAGCGGGAGTGCTCGGGAGACCCAGTACTTC.

This clone was counted only a few times. The genes are TRBV5-5 and TRBJ1-5; D not certain. Germline V gene data show CDR1 as SGHKS and CDR2 as YYEKEE (reference sequence). Trimming cost V 2 bases and J 3 bases, with 9 bases left between them. This CDR3 region has 14 residues. The CDR3 DNA sequence: TGTGCCAGCAGCTTAATAGGCGCCAATCAGCCCCAGCATTTT. It codes for CASSLIGANQPQHF.

The gene calls are TRBV5-8 and TRBJ2-1, with 7 positions matching TRBD2. Germline V gene lookup returns CDR1 SGHTS and CDR2 YDEGEE. The V and J ends lost 0 bases and 3 bases, in that order; junction bases with no gene match: 3. This CDR3 spans 15 amino acids. CDR3 nucleotide sequence: TGTGCCAGCAGCTTGGGCGGGAGCATCTACAATGAGCAGTTCTTC. Translation: CASSLGGSIYNEQFF. Using reference TRBV5-8 and TRBJ2-1 for the parts outside the CDR3, the full variable domain is EAGVTQSPTHLIKTRGQQATLRCSPISGHTSVYWYQQALGLGLQFLLWYDEGEERNRGNFPPRFSGRQFPNYSSELNVNALELEDSALYLCASSLGGSIYNEQFFGPGTRLTVL.

This chain joins TRBV7-6 and TRBJ2-1; D gene uncertain. Trimming removed 5 bases from V and 10 bases from J, with 18 bases in between. The germline CDR1 and CDR2 sequences are SGHVS and FNYEAQ. CDR3 size: 14 residues. DNA for the CDR3: TGTGCCAGCAGCCCTCGCGCCCTCTCACAGGAGCAGTTCTTC. Encoded protein: CASSPRALSQEQFF.

The chain couples TRBV2 to TRBJ2-7; TRBD1 matches at 7 bases. Germline values: CDR1 SNHLY, CDR2 FYNNEI. The V gene end was trimmed by 6 bases and the J gene end by 6 bases; junction bases not matched to a gene: 23. CDR3 length: 18 amino acids. In DNA form, the CDR3 reads TGTGCCAGCAGCGCGTCCGGTTGGGACAGCCCATTGGGCACCGAGCAGTACTTC. Protein sequence: CASSASGWDSPLGTEQYF.

This chain uses TRBV5-1 with TRBJ2-7; TRBD1 aligns across 9 bases. The CDR3 runs to 14 residues. In germline, CDR1 is SGHRS, CDR2 YFSETQ. Losses at the gene ends were 4 bases for V and 5 bases for J; bases not matched to a gene: 7. This CDR3 reads CASSGGTGPDEQYF. As DNA, the CDR3 is TGCGCCAGCAGCGGGGGGACAGGGCCGGACGAGCAGTACTTC.

The chain joins TRBV15 to TRBJ1-5; TRBD1 matches at 7 bases. The germline gives CDR1 LNHNV, CDR2 YYDKDF (reference sequence). V shed 0 bases, J shed 7 bases, and the junction held 3 bases outside the gene matches. The CDR3 spans 14 residues. The CDR3: CATSRDRGRQPQHF. The CDR3 region has the DNA TGTGCCACCAGCAGAGACAGGGGGAGGCAGCCCCAGCATTTT.

CDR3 in DNA: TGTGCCAGCAAAGGGACCTATGGCTACACCTTC. This gives the protein CASKGTYGYTF. The V and J genes are TRBV9 and TRBJ1-2, with D possibly matching TRBD1 (5 bases). V was trimmed by 6 bases and J by 4 bases, leaving 7 bases between them. The germline gives CDR1 SGDLS, CDR2 YYNGEE. The length of the CDR3 is 11 residues. The full variable domain, with the rest looked up from reference TRBV9 and TRBJ1-2, is DSGVTQTPKHLITATGQRVTLRCSPRSGDLSVYWYQQSLDQGLQFLIQYYNGEERAKGNILERFSAQQFPDLHSELNLSSLELGDSALYFCASKGTYGYTFGSGTRLTVV.

This clone was seen only once. This chain uses TRBV5-4 with TRBJ2-3; D is perhaps TRBD1 (8 bases). The CDR3 contains 16 residues. Trimming shortened V by 6 bases and J by 5 bases, and 22 bases separated the two germline ends. The germline V gene encodes CDR1 SGHNT and CDR2 YYREEE (reference sequence). The CDR3 bases are TGTGCCAGCACCCTGTCCCCACAGGGGGGGGTAGATACGCAGTATTTT. This translates into CASTLSPQGGVDTQYF.

The rearrangement joins TRBV5-4 to TRBJ2-3; 7 nucleotides agree with TRBD1. The germline V gene encodes CDR1 SGHNT and CDR2 YYREEE (reference sequence). The CDR3 is made up of 14 amino acids. V dropped 4 bases and J dropped 0; count of bases not matched to a gene: 2. In DNA form, the CDR3 reads TGTGCCAGCAGCCGGGACAGTAGCACAGATACGCAGTATTTT. It codes for CASSRDSSTDTQYF. The full variable domain, rest sourced from reference TRBV5-4 and TRBJ2-3, is ETGVTQSPTHLIKTRGQQVTLRCSSQSGHNTVSWYQQALGQGPQFIFQYYREEENGRGNFPPRFSGLQFPNYSSELNVNALELDDSALYLCASSRDSSTDTQYFGPGTRLTVL.

The chain is built from TRBV6-1 and TRBJ1-1; tentatively, D is TRBD1 (5 bases). CDR3 length equals 12 residues. Germline V gene lookup returns CDR1 MNHNS and CDR2 SASEGT. V lost 2 bases and J lost 5, with 6 bases in between. The CDR3 nucleotides are TGTGCCAGCAGTGAACACAGGACTGAAGCTTTCTTT. Translated, it gives CASSEHRTEAFF.

This clone was seen more than once but under ten times. The same CDR3 can be traced to other DNA sequences in this sample. The J gene is TRBJ2-5, the V gene TRBV2, with D uncertain. In germline, CDR1 is SNHLY, CDR2 FYNNEI. This CDR3 contains 11 residues. Trimming pared 4 bases from V and 3 bases from J, leaving 3 bases between. The CDR3 region is CASSAEETQYF. DNA for the CDR3: TGTGCCAGCAGTGCGGAAGAGACCCAGTACTTC.

The rearrangement joins TRBV11-2 to TRBJ2-7, with 7 bases lining up with TRBD2. V dropped 3 bases and J dropped 4; count of bases not matched to a gene: 6. This CDR3 comprises 14 residues. CDR1 is SGHAT, CDR2 FQNNGV, per germline. The CDR3 coding sequence is TGTGCCAGCAGCTTGGGGCGGGAGAATTACGAGCAGTACTTC. Its protein is CASSLGRENYEQYF.

The rearrangement joins TRBV27 to TRBJ2-3; TRBD1 might be the D (5 bases). The CDR3 runs 13 residues. V was shortened by 0 bases and J by 12 bases, with 13 bases between the two germline ends. Per germline, CDR1 MNHEY and CDR2 SMNVEV (reference sequence). CDR3 region: CASSLSNAGKQYF. As DNA, the CDR3 is TGTGCCAGCAGTTTATCGAACGCAGGGAAACAGTATTTT.

This sequence joins TRBV27 and TRBJ2-3; no clear D gene. The CDR3 extends over 14 amino acids. The ends were cut back, 2 bases at V and 2 bases at J, with 8 bases in the middle. CDR1 and CDR2 (germline): MNHEY, SMNVEV (reference sequence). CDR3 bases: TGTGCCAGCAGTTTAGATGACTTCACAGATACGCAGTATTTT. Translating gives CASSLDDFTDTQYF.

This clone was detected only a few times. The chain links TRBV3-1 (or the pseudogene TRBV3-2) to TRBJ1-2; TRBD1 agrees at 8 bases. The CDR3 consists of 15 residues. V shed 1 base and J 8 bases; nucleotides not matched to a gene: 9. CDR1 and CDR2 from the germline V gene are LGHDT and YNNKEL (reference sequence). The CDR3 DNA sequence: TGTGCCAGCAGCCAAGCGGGGACAGGCTTCGAGGGCTACACCTTC. This sequence encodes CASSQAGTGFEGYTF.